This TCR beta chain came from a study of cytomegalovirus exposure and HLA in healthy donors (dated by TCRdb to the late 2010s). About the full investigation: According to a later analysis, the 120 or so validation repertoires were produced on the same platform as the 680 or so repertoires of the first cohort. The study aimed to test whether cataloging public T cell receptors could reveal signatures of past pathogen exposure. In addition to the first cohort of 650 to 750 subjects, a separate validation cohort of 120 different subjects was used. The study combined high-throughput TCR immunosequencing, statistical association of individual TCRs with disease status, and machine learning to predict cytomegalovirus infection status. Paper-wide results and their limitations: Most TCR sequences were observed very rarely across donors, whereas some public TCRs were present in many individuals. A few of the identified cytomegalovirus-associated TCR beta chains were confirmed in vitro to be specific for cytomegalovirus antigens. The classifier was reported to diagnose cytomegalovirus status with high specificity and sensitivity in both the original cohort and the validation cohort. In the study, some 160 TCR beta chains were listed as associated with cytomegalovirus. It was suggested by the authors that the approach could potentially be generalized to other disease states and immunological phenotypes. Of the cluster scores, about 94% were above 0 in a later analysis, which found that TCRs clustered in the first cohort also tended to co-occur in the 130 or so validation repertoires. All 130 or so repertoires were used to score co-occurrence in the validation cohort in a later analysis, because that analysis had no HLA typing for the cohort.

The donors were included in the validation cohort of some 110 subjects, a group kept apart from the roughly 610-subject first cohort. The method behind the library was the immunoSEQ multiplex PCR assay. Under the source paper's analysis protocol: A statistical classification framework was developed to diagnose cytomegalovirus status using the catalog of TCR beta chain sequences. As stored in TCRdb, this immuneACCESS dataset retains in-frame rearrangements with V and J assigned. A fraction of the clones does not appear; measured against another copy, unresolved V genes explain less than half of the discrepancy, and the remainder lacks a known reason. The DNA was the basis for D and trimming; V, J and clone size are from that table. Within this sample are roughly 140,000 clones, with about 91% of them counted one time only. Of the sample, 7.5% to 8.5% falls within the top ten clones. With regard to this clone: Its specific antigen is unknown. There are no base qualities to consult, and no much larger clone falls within one base.

The source material was PBMCs. The source of this sequence is a woman aged 18 to 35 in good health and CMV-seropositive.

The bases read TGTGCCAGCAGCGGCGCCCGGACAGGGGAGGGAAAACTGTTTTTT. The resulting protein is CASSGARTGEGKLFF. The receptor chain draws on TRBV5-4 and TRBJ1-4; the central 9 bases match TRBD1. The germline V and J ends show losses of 4 bases and 10 bases respectively, and no gene match explains 11 bases of the junction. Spanning cysteine to phenylalanine, the CDR3 consists of 15 amino acids. Kept here is only the CDR3 DNA, which spans 45 bases and is read in frame from base 1. In the germline V gene (reference sequence), CDR1 corresponds to SGHNT and CDR2 to YYREEE. The CDR3, completed at both ends by the reference TRBV5-4 and TRBJ1-4 genes, gives the full variable domain ETGVTQSPTHLIKTRGQQVTLRCSSQSGHNTVSWYQQALGQGPQFIFQYYREEENGRGNFPPRFSGLQFPNYSSELNVNALELDDSALYLCASSGARTGEGKLFFGSGTQLSVL.